The clone carrying this T cell receptor beta chain appeared many times. The antigen is undetermined. This CDR3 is built from 16 residues. V lost 4 bases, J lost 4 bases, and 19 bases lay in between. The germline V gene encodes CDR1 MNHEY and CDR2 SMNVEV (reference sequence). Researchers attached unique molecular identifiers to individual cDNA molecules. MiXCR, run by TCRdb on the 5' RACE reads, gives a single entry per CDR3 protein. This sample has tens of thousands of distinct CDR3 sequences; 8.9% occur once, and the top ten carry 15% to 20%. These data come from a study of early T cells in non-severe SARS-CoV-2 infection. Study-level information: Unpaired chains resulted from sequencing bulk RNA of unsorted whole blood.

Study outcomes and limitations: VDJdb-based annotation leaned toward anti-spike CD8 responses and missed private and CD4 specificities.

The gene calls are TRBV27 and TRBJ1-2, with D possibly being TRBD1 (6 bases). What was sequenced was whole blood. This receptor was taken from an adult who was a healthcare worker with PCR-confirmed SARS-CoV-2 infection or an uninfected control (not recorded which). This CDR3 is CASSSASPGASYGYTF. The CDR3 DNA sequence: TGTGCCAGCAGTTCTGCCTCCCCAGGGGCGAGCTATGGCTACACCTTC.